Reported below is one TCR beta chain. Source study methods: The assay estimated nucleated cells by amplifying reference gene primers. The repertoire was sequenced with immunoSEQ multiplex PCR; TCRdb's copy has only in-frame clones and lacks some. V and J calls and clone size are as listed in that table; D and trimming were resolved from the DNA. The table records under 200,000 clones, around four fifths of them present only once. This record comes from a study of blood T cell repertoires in COVID-19. As for the study in general: COVID-19 samples, acute and convalescent, were from the United States, Italy and Spain.

The V and J ends lost 8 bases and 8 bases respectively, with 24 bases between them. The germline V gene encodes CDR1 ENHRY and CDR2 SYGVKD. The length of the CDR3 is 15 residues. Material for sequencing was peripheral blood. The clonotype was recovered from a man aged 70-80 years with active or convalescent COVID-19. The chain couples TRBV10-3 to TRBJ1-1; tentative D call: TRBD1 (6 bases). CDR3 region: CAIQDTRGAADEAFF. The CDR3 DNA follows: TGTGCCATCCAGGACACACGGGGGGCTGCCGACGAAGCTTTCTTT.